These T cell receptor beta chains were read from a single sample in a study of cytomegalovirus exposure and HLA in healthy donors. Assay: immunoSEQ multiplex PCR; the TCRdb copy retains only in-frame clones and omits some. The repertoire includes around 180,000 clones, 80% of them detected once, and 4.5% to 6% sits in the top ten. Sequenced: PBMCs. The receptors were sampled from a man aged 40-49 years in good health and CMV-seronegative. Each CDR3 is given with its conserved first and last residue. Each record gives: CDR3 protein, V gene, clone size, J gene. Only part of the rows carry a size: once, few, many, or a class if the clone is expanded.

CDR3: CASSLQRGYYEQYF; V: TRBV27; size: NA; J: TRBJ2-7
CDR3: CASSQQENTEAFF; V: TRBV18; size: once; J: TRBJ1-1
CDR3: CASSLGGTSFTGEQYF; V: TRBV5-4; size: NA; J: TRBJ2-7
CDR3: CASSPFNTAGNQPQHF; V: TRBV6-6; size: NA; J: TRBJ1-5
CDR3: CASSQVDSGGASETQYF; V: TRBV4-1; size: NA; J: TRBJ2-5
CDR3: CASSAVGEGQPQHF; V: TRBV7-9; size: NA; J: TRBJ1-5
CDR3: CASSKGQGPDTEAFF; V: TRBV19; size: NA; J: TRBJ1-1
CDR3: CASSEPGRNTEAFF; V: TRBV6-1; size: few; J: TRBJ1-1
CDR3: CASSPYEQYF; V: TRBV7-9; size: NA; J: NA
CDR3: CASSVLAGAYNEQFF; V: TRBV19; size: NA; J: TRBJ2-1
CDR3: CASSLAQGGYGYTF; V: TRBV7-6; size: NA; J: TRBJ1-2
CDR3: CASSLTPSYEQYF; V: TRBV7-2; size: NA; J: TRBJ2-7
CDR3: CASSRLGGASLTYEQYF; V: TRBV4-1; size: NA; J: TRBJ2-7
CDR3: CASRGGTNEQFF; V: TRBV27; size: NA; J: TRBJ2-1
CDR3: CASSQENLAGYGYTF; V: TRBV4-1; size: NA; J: TRBJ1-2
CDR3: CASSLVASSYNEQFF; V: TRBV7-9; size: few; J: TRBJ2-1
CDR3: CASSFTRGLSYEQYF; V: TRBV7-9; size: NA; J: TRBJ2-7
CDR3: CASSIGWRVNSPLHF; V: TRBV19; size: NA; J: TRBJ1-6
CDR3: CASSSGLAGASYEQYF; V: TRBV7-2; size: NA; J: TRBJ2-7
CDR3: CAWRASEINNEQFF; V: TRBV30; size: NA; J: TRBJ2-1
CDR3: CASSQSALESYNEQFF; V: TRBV4-3; size: few; J: TRBJ2-1
CDR3: CASGWLSGGTDTQYF; V: TRBV12-5; size: NA; J: TRBJ2-3
CDR3: CASRLTSGNTDTQYF; V: TRBV7-3; size: NA; J: TRBJ2-3
CDR3: CASSRAPTSGGANTQYF; V: TRBV11-2; size: few; J: TRBJ2-3
CDR3: CASRQGAKEKLFF; V: TRBV5-5; size: few; J: TRBJ1-4
CDR3: CASSYAVAGYNEQFF; V: TRBV6-5; size: NA; J: TRBJ2-1
CDR3: CSSSVSGLTNEKLFF; V: TRBV7-9; size: NA; J: TRBJ1-4
CDR3: CASSPRTGNTEAFF; V: TRBV7-9; size: once; J: TRBJ1-1
CDR3: CASSLVTGRADATQYF; V: TRBV7-2; size: NA; J: TRBJ2-5
CDR3: CASSLGTSGRFRTDTQYF; V: TRBV5-6; size: few; J: TRBJ2-3
CDR3: CASRAKMNTEAFF; V: TRBV19; size: NA; J: TRBJ1-1
CDR3: CASRDGASGTYEQYF; V: TRBV27; size: NA; J: TRBJ2-7
CDR3: CASSFGIYVKAYNEQFF; V: TRBV5-6; size: NA; J: TRBJ2-1
CDR3: CASRPLAGGSPDTQYF; V: TRBV7-2; size: NA; J: TRBJ2-3
CDR3: CASKPGHSTDTQYF; V: TRBV27; size: NA; J: TRBJ2-3
CDR3: CASSSGVLRVQADTQYF; V: TRBV4-1; size: NA; J: TRBJ2-3
CDR3: CASSPSGSGQGGEKLFF; V: TRBV19; size: NA; J: TRBJ1-4
CDR3: CASSLSAGSSGANVLTF; V: TRBV7-2; size: NA; J: TRBJ2-6
CDR3: CASSGSRQGSNQPQHF; V: TRBV2; size: NA; J: TRBJ1-5
CDR3: CASSDQGLVGDTQYF; V: TRBV6-4; size: NA; J: TRBJ2-3
CDR3: CASSGPGTGPDYGYTF; V: TRBV6-1; size: NA; J: TRBJ1-2
CDR3: CASENRQGARMNTEAFF; V: TRBV5-8; size: NA; J: TRBJ1-1
CDR3: CASSESPDTIYF; V: TRBV25-1; size: NA; J: TRBJ1-3
CDR3: CASSPLGLAGTNTGELFF; V: TRBV4-1; size: NA; J: TRBJ2-2
CDR3: CASSQGTAEAFF; V: TRBV16; size: NA; J: TRBJ1-1
CDR3: CASSLAGTGFLIENIQYF; V: TRBV7-2; size: NA; J: TRBJ2-4
CDR3: CASSLWTSGSSYNEQFF; V: TRBV14; size: NA; J: TRBJ2-1
CDR3: CASSEPAFSGQGDQETQYF; V: TRBV2; size: few; J: TRBJ2-5
CDR3: CASSLRRVGNTGELFF; V: TRBV5-1; size: NA; J: TRBJ2-2